The clone carrying this T cell receptor (beta chain) has at least ten counts. The antigen is unknown. These data originate in a study of human T cells and chemical hapten exposure. Study-level information: Skin on the upper inner arm, about 2 cm by about 2 cm in size, was sensitized with 2% DPC. Study-level points and caveats: The count of PT1 expanded TCRs correlated positively with patch test score. Given that the donors had alopecia, their immune response may differ from that seen in healthy people.

One entry per CDR3 protein results from TCRdb running MiXCR on the RACE reads. The sample holds 350,000 to 400,000 distinct CDR3 sequences, approximately 5% seen once. Time point reported: pre-sensitization, week 0. Treatment meaning: therapeutic diphenylcyclopropenone sensitization with weekly scalp DPC. Patch tests were applied only after blood draws. This CDR3 is 14 amino acids long. Germline assignment: CDR1 SGHKS and CDR2 YYEKEE (reference sequence). Losses at the gene ends were 3 bases for V and 5 bases for J; bases not matched to a gene: 4. The rearrangement uses TRBV5-5 and TRBJ1-5, with 8 positions matching TRBD1. Source: whole blood, taken in connection with sensitization to the hapten diphenylcyclopropenone (DPC). The sequence came from a woman between 50 and 59 years old with alopecia areata. Some clones in this sample may be carry-over from other donors' samples. The DNA for the CDR3 is TGTGCCAGCAGCTCGGGACAGGCCGATCAGCCCCAGCATTTT. It is translated as CASSSGQADQPQHF.